This is a list of T cell receptor beta chains from one sample in a study of Ad26.COV2.S vaccination and SARS-CoV-2 variants. Profiled with immunoSEQ multiplex PCR; TCRdb holds only in-frame clones, not every one. The sample has about 180,000 clones; 70% to 90% are singletons. The sample was peripheral blood, taken after recovery from COVID-19. The receptors were sampled from a human donor who had recovered from COVID-19. CDR3s include the opening cysteine and the closing phenylalanine or tryptophan.

J	V	length	CDR3
TRBJ1-2	TRBV28	13	CASSLDRNYGYTF
TRBJ2-1	TRBV14	17	CASGPLPSGPTYNEQFF
TRBJ2-5	TRBV28	14	CASVGLPHQETQYF
TRBJ1-5	TRBV2	15	CASEVGGPSNQPQHF
TRBJ2-3	TRBV7-6	17	CASSLALEGIDTDTQYF
TRBJ2-4	TRBV7-9	18	CASSLGGGPDGSKNIQYF
TRBJ2-1	TRBV11-1	15	CASRINGRAGNEQFF
TRBJ2-3	TRBV28	16	CASSFGLAGVGDTQYF
TRBJ1-5	TRBV7-8	16	CASSLGDSYSNQPQHF
TRBJ2-3	TRBV7-3	13	CASQRQGTDTQYF
TRBJ1-2	TRBV2	13	CASSYDRGYGYTF
TRBJ2-7	TRBV30	13	CAWSVGGRGEQYF
TRBJ2-7	TRBV4-1	15	CASSQASGGAEEQYF
TRBJ2-2	TRBV7-2	15	CASSVTSGFTGELFF
TRBJ2-6	TRBV27	14	CATSMNSGANVLTF
TRBJ2-1	TRBV11-2	14	CASSLERGYNEQFF
TRBJ2-7	TRBV7-3	15	CASSPSAVEVYEQYF
TRBJ2-1	TRBV5-1	15	CASSPHRGSYNEQFF
TRBJ2-7	TRBV19	15	CASSFPGDSSYEQYF
TRBJ2-5	TRBV12-3/TRBV12-4	13	CASSLWGRETQYF
TRBJ2-7	TRBV4-2	16	CASSQVGLAGVHEQYF
TRBJ2-7	TRBV9	17	CASSPHARASGSHEQYF
TRBJ2-1	TRBV6-4	17	CASRPLASGRAYNEQFF
TRBJ1-2	TRBV5-4	16	CASSSKLRAGPYGYTF
TRBJ2-1	TRBV2	14	CASLNGLVADEQFF
TRBJ1-5	TRBV21-1	18	CASSSPGTGGRGNQPQHF
TRBJ1-4	TRBV5-6	15	CASSLGTGANEKLFF
TRBJ1-2	TRBV2	12	CASSASQGGYTF
TRBJ1-4	TRBV14	16	CASSPISGTTNEKLFF
TRBJ1-1	TRBV6-5	15	CASRHRGQSGTEAFF
TRBJ2-2	TRBV10-2	14	CASSELGNTGELFF
TRBJ2-3	TRBV12-5	13	CASGSIGADTQYF
TRBJ2-7	TRBV7-9	13	CASSLVGEHEQYF
TRBJ1-1	TRBV5-1	14	CASSAQGGWTEAFF
TRBJ2-1	TRBV18	16	CASSPPDRGVHNEQFF
TRBJ1-2	TRBV3-1/TRBV3-2	13	CASRAGLGFGYTF
TRBJ2-7	TRBV6-2/TRBV6-3	15	CASSEPGLAGNEQYF
TRBJ1-1	TRBV10-3	14	CAISEAGAHTEAFF
TRBJ1-3	TRBV7-2	14	CASSQGTAGNTIYF
TRBJ2-2	TRBV5-1	13	CASSPRQTGELFF
TRBJ1-1	TRBV2	14	CASRGQGAATEAFF
TRBJ1-1	TRBV7-6	15	CASSLGADLPTEAFF
TRBJ1-1	TRBV28	11	CASVAGGEAFF
TRBJ2-7	TRBV6-5	15	CASSPPGQGFYEQYF
TRBJ2-7	TRBV19	15	CASSLRQGTTYEQYF
TRBJ2-3	TRBV7-6	16	CASSPLAGGMTDTQYF
TRBJ1-1	TRBV11-2	16	CASSPKGGIMNTEAFF
TRBJ2-1	TRBV7-8	11	CASSLATEQFF
TRBJ2-2	TRBV7-8	13	CAFGLENTGELFF
TRBJ2-1	TRBV4-1	13	CASSLAGVAEQFF
TRBJ1-6	TRBV19	14	CASSIGTVNSPLHF
TRBJ2-1	TRBV2	15	CASSEETGGWDEQFF
TRBJ1-4	TRBV30	12	CAWSVLGEKLFF
TRBJ2-7	TRBV5-8	12	CATRETSYEQYF
TRBJ1-2	TRBV2	14	CASSVRKGSVGYTF